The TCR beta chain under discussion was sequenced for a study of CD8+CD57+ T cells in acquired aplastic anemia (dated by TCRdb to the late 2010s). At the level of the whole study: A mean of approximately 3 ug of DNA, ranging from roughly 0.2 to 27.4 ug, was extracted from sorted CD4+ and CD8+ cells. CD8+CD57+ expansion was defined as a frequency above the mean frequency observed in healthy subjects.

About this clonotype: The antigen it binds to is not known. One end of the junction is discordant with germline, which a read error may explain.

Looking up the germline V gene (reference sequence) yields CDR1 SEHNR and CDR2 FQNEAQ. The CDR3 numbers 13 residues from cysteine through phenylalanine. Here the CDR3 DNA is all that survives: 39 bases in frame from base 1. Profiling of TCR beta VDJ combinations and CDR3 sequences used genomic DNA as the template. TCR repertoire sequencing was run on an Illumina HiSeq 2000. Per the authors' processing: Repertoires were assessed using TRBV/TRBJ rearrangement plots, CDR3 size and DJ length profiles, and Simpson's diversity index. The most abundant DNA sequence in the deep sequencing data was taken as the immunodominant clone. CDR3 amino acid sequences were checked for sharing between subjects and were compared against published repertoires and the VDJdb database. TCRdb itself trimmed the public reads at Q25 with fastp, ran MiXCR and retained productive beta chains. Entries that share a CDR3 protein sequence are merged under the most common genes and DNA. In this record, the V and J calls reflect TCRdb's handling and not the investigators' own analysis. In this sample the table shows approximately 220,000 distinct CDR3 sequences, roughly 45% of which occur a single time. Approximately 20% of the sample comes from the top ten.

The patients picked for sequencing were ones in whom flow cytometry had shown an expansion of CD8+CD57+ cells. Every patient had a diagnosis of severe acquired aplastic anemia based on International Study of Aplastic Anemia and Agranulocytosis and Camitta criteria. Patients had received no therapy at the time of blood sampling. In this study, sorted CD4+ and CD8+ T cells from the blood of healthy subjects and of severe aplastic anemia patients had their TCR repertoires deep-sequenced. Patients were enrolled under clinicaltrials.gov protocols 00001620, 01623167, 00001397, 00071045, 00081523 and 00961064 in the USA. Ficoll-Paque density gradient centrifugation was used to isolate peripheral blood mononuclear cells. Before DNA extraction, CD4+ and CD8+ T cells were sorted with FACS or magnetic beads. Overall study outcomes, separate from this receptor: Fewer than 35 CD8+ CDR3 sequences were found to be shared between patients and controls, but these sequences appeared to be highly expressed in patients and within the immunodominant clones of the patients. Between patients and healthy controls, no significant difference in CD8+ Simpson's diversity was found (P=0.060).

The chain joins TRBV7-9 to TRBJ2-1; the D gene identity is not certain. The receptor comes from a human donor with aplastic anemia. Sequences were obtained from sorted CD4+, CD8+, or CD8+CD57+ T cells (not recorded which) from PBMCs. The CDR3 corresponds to CASSLSLTNEQFF. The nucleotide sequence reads TGTGCCAGTAGCTTATCACTAACCAATGAGCAGTTCTTC.